The clone carrying this T cell receptor (beta chain) has only one observation. Its antigen is not known. The protocol was immunoSEQ multiplex PCR, while the TCRdb copy is restricted to in-frame clones and leaves out a portion. This sample yields millions of clones, of which roughly 94% are seen a single time; about 1.1% belongs to the top ten. Germline-derived CDR1 and CDR2 are SGDLS and YYNGEE. The CDR3 has 15 amino acids. Trimming stripped 0 bases from V and 3 bases from J, with 10 bases between. The source of the sample is a study of shared clonotypes between healthy human individuals. Study-wide background: Plates per donor: three CD4 naive, three CD4 memory, two CD8 naive, one CD8 memory. Study-level findings and limits: Even with large depth, rarefaction showed that sorted-subset sequencing was incomplete.

CD45RO-negative, CCR7-selected cells formed the naive CD8 fraction, which excluded terminally differentiated effector memory CD45RA+ cells. The sequence was collected from a man younger than 30 in good health. This chain uses TRBV9 with TRBJ1-5; D unresolved. The sequencing input was naive CD8+ T cells sorted from blood. The CDR3 protein is CASSVEGVPNQPQHF. The CDR3 DNA sequence: TGTGCCAGCAGCGTAGAGGGAGTACCCAATCAGCCCCAGCATTTT.